The 24 T cell receptor beta chains presented below share a single source sample, sequenced in a study of stem cell transplantation in POMP-related autoinflammatory disease. Clones were read by immunoSEQ multiplex PCR, and TCRdb kept only the in-frame ones, dropping some. The data show some 70,000 clones, with roughly 93% seen just once and more than 0.55% held by the top ten. The specimen was CD4+ T cells from PBMCs, collected after stem cell transplantation. The receptors stem from a human patient with POMP-related autoinflammation and immune dysregulation (PRAID). Some of the T cells might come from the graft donor.

This chain connects TRBV11-2 to TRBJ2-3, with 9 bases that match TRBD2. Trimming removed 1 base from V and 6 bases from J; junction bases left unmatched: 8. This CDR3 comprises 16 residues. The germline V gene has CDR1 SGHAT and CDR2 FQNNGV. CDR3 nucleotide sequence: TGTGCCAGCAGCTTAGTGGGCGGGGGGGTAATGGATACGCAGTATTTT. Protein: CASSLVGGGVMDTQYF.

This chain links TRBV2 with TRBJ2-5, with D unresolved. This CDR3 is 15 amino acids long. Trimming pared 6 bases from V and 5 bases from J, leaving 19 bases between. Germline V gene lookup returns CDR1 SNHLY and CDR2 FYNNEI. The CDR3 reads CASSGPARIGETQYF. CDR3 DNA: TGTGCCAGCAGCGGTCCGGCCCGGATTGGGGAGACCCAGTACTTC.

The chain links TRBV3-1 (or the pseudogene TRBV3-2) to TRBJ2-3, with 10 bases aligning to TRBD1. CDR3 length: 16 amino acids. Germline CDR1 reads LGHDT; CDR2 reads YNNKEL (reference sequence). Germline trimming cut 4 bases from V and 2 bases from J; bases unmatched to any gene: 6. The CDR3 sequence: CASSLGGTGVTDTQYF. The CDR3 coding sequence is TGTGCCAGCAGCCTTGGAGGGACAGGGGTCACAGATACGCAGTATTTT.

This CDR3 reads CASSPIVSQPQHF. DNA of the CDR3: TGTGCCAGCAGCCCAATAGTAAGTCAGCCCCAGCATTTT. The chain combines TRBV7-8 with TRBJ1-5; D remains unclear. The germline V gene has CDR1 SGHVS and CDR2 FQNEAQ. The CDR3 extends over 13 amino acids. V dropped 5 bases and J dropped 6 bases, with 11 bases sitting between them.

The rearrangement uses TRBV3-1 (or the pseudogene TRBV3-2) and TRBJ1-2; tentative D call: TRBD1 (6 bases). V was cut by 4 bases and J by 4 bases, with 10 bases left in between. Germline CDR1 reads LGHDT; CDR2 reads YNNKEL (reference sequence). This CDR3 contains 13 residues. This CDR3 is CASSPGQLYGYTF. The DNA of the CDR3 is TGTGCCAGCAGCCCAGGACAGCTCTATGGCTACACCTTC.

This clone was detected a few times. The V gene is TRBV24-1, the J gene TRBJ1-2; D is unclear. V lost 2 bases to trimming and J lost 2 bases, with 8 bases between them. The CDR3 length is 14 residues. CDR1 and CDR2 (germline): KGHDR, SFDVKD. CDR3 loop: CATSDWQRNYGYTF. As DNA, the CDR3 is TGTGCCACCAGTGATTGGCAGCGGAACTATGGCTACACCTTC.

V gene TRBV7-2 combines with J gene TRBJ2-7; D is possibly TRBD1 (6 bases). The CDR3 has 15 amino acids. Germline CDR1 reads SGHTA; CDR2 reads FQGNSA. Between the trimmed V and J ends, which lost 2 bases and 0 bases, there was a span of 11 bases. The CDR3 here is CASSLYPGVSYEQYF. The CDR3 nucleotides read TGTGCCAGCAGCTTATACCCAGGGGTCTCCTACGAGCAGTACTTC.

This rearrangement joins TRBV7-2 to TRBJ2-3; no firm D call. The CDR3 totals 12 residues. V lost 4 bases and J lost 2, with 4 bases in between. Germline assignment: CDR1 SGHTA and CDR2 FQGNSA. Written as DNA, the CDR3 is TGTGCCAGCAGCTCGTACACAGATACGCAGTATTTT. It specifies CASSSYTDTQYF.

This rearrangement joins TRBV18 to TRBJ1-5; D might be TRBD1 (5 bases). Germline V lookup: CDR1 KGHSH, CDR2 LQKENI. Between the trimmed V and J ends, which lost 2 bases and 7 bases, there was a span of 9 bases. This CDR3 contains 13 residues. The CDR3 is CASSPTQGQPQHF. The CDR3 nucleotides read TGTGCCAGCTCACCAACGCAGGGCCAGCCCCAGCATTTT.

This sequence joins TRBV3-1 (or the pseudogene TRBV3-2) and TRBJ2-1; unclear D gene. This CDR3 has 12 residues. V lost 2 bases, J lost 4 bases, and 3 bases lay in between. In germline, CDR1 is LGHDT, CDR2 YNNKEL (reference sequence). CDR3 sequence (DNA): TGTGCCAGCAGCCAACGGTACAATGAGCAGTTCTTC. Amino acid sequence: CASSQRYNEQFF.

The sample holds one count of this clone. The J gene is TRBJ2-2, the V gene TRBV2; the D call may be TRBD1 or TRBD2 (5 bases each). Germline V lookup: CDR1 SNHLY, CDR2 FYNNEI. The CDR3 contains 16 residues. V was trimmed by 7 bases and J by 8 bases, leaving 23 bases between them. This CDR3 is CASNPLDFRGAGELFF. The CDR3 DNA reads TGTGCCAGCAACCCCCTGGATTTTAGAGGGGCTGGGGAGCTGTTTTTT.

V is TRBV9 and J is TRBJ2-1, with a possible D match to TRBD2 (5 bases). The ends were cut back, 6 bases at V and 0 bases at J, with 13 bases in the middle. This CDR3 spans 15 amino acids. CDR1 SGDLS and CDR2 YYNGEE come from the germline V gene. CDR3 protein: CASNAGLSSYNEQFF. In DNA, the CDR3 is TGTGCCAGCAACGCGGGCCTAAGCTCCTACAATGAGCAGTTCTTC.

This clone was recorded once. The chain joins TRBV3-1 (or the pseudogene TRBV3-2) to TRBJ2-1; 10 bases match TRBD2. The trim removed 0 bases at V and 9 bases at J, leaving 26 bases unmatched. Germline values: CDR1 LGHDT, CDR2 YNNKEL (reference sequence). The CDR3 sequence is 22 residues long. The CDR3 DNA sequence: TGTGCCAGCAGCCAAGATGGGGGTTGGCTAGCGGGAGTATTTTGGAACGTGGGTGAGCAGTTCTTC. Encoded protein: CASSQDGGWLAGVFWNVGEQFF.

The rearrangement uses TRBV28 and TRBJ2-5; TRBD1 matches at 11 bases. V shed 5 bases, J shed 5 bases, and the junction held 10 bases outside the gene matches. The CDR3 runs to 16 residues. CDR1 is MDHEN and CDR2 is SYDVKM in the germline V gene. The CDR3 bases are TGTGCCAGCAGTCCCCCCCGGACAGGGGGCGCCGAGACCCAGTACTTC. Translated, it gives CASSPPRTGGAETQYF.

In its sample, this clone was seen once. This chain connects TRBV5-1 to TRBJ2-3, with D perhaps TRBD2 (6 bases). Germline assignment: CDR1 SGHRS and CDR2 YFSETQ. The CDR3 runs to 17 residues. Trimming shortened V by 2 bases and J by 0 bases, and 16 bases separated the two germline ends. CDR3 in amino acids: CASSFEGLITSTDTQYF. CDR3 DNA sequence: TGCGCCAGCAGCTTCGAGGGACTCATAACTAGCACAGATACGCAGTATTTT.

The V and J genes are TRBV15 and TRBJ2-1, with 14 bases matching TRBD2. J gave up 8 bases and V 1 base, and 10 bases lay outside the gene matches. Germline V CDR1 and CDR2: LNHNV, YYDKDF (reference sequence). CDR3 length: 18 amino acids. CDR3 nucleotide sequence: TGTGCCACCAGCAGAGGACTAGCGGGAGGGCGGTTTCGTCATGAGCAGTTCTTC. Translating gives CATSRGLAGGRFRHEQFF.

The V gene is TRBV5-4, the J gene TRBJ2-1; perhaps TRBD2 as D (6 bases). Trimming shortened V by 2 bases and J by 6 bases, and 18 bases separated the two germline ends. CDR1 is SGHNT, CDR2 YYREEE, per germline (reference sequence). This CDR3 has 16 residues. Here the CDR3 reads CASSLQLGRGFNEQFF. The CDR3 DNA is TGTGCCAGCAGCTTACAACTCGGGAGAGGATTCAATGAGCAGTTCTTC.

This sequence joins TRBV7-2 and TRBJ2-3; D remains ambiguous. The CDR3 loop spans 13 amino acids. CDR1 is SGHTA and CDR2 is FQGNSA in the germline V gene. Trimming left V 1 base short and J 6 bases short, with 8 bases between. The CDR3 DNA sequence: TGTGCCAGCAGCTTAGGTCAGAGGGATACGCAGTATTTT. Translation: CASSLGQRDTQYF.

The CDR3 DNA reads TGTGCCAGCAGCCGGCGCACCGGGGAGCTGTTTTTT. Its translation is CASSRRTGELFF. The chain links TRBV11-3 to TRBJ2-2, with D unresolved. CDR3 length: 12 residues. With 5 bases removed from V and 4 bases from J, the gap between germline ends came to 5 bases. The V gene's germline CDR1 is SGHNT and CDR2 YENEEA.

V gene TRBV7-7 combines with J gene TRBJ2-7; the match to TRBD2 covers 9 bases. CDR1 is SSHAT and CDR2 is FNYEAQ in the germline V gene (reference sequence). V was clipped by 5 bases and J by 0 bases; unmatched bases: 17. This CDR3 is 19 amino acids long. The CDR3, as DNA: TGTGCCAGCAGCATGAGTCCTGGAGTAGCGGGGGACCTCTCCTACGAGCAGTACGTC. The encoded protein is CASSMSPGVAGDLSYEQYV.

This clone has more than one count but fewer than ten. This chain joins TRBV2 and TRBJ1-6; 11 nucleotides agree with TRBD1. The CDR3 runs to 15 residues. Unmatched junction bases numbered 8, after V lost 6 bases and J lost 10 bases. Germline V lookup: CDR1 SNHLY, CDR2 FYNNEI. CDR3 in amino acids: CASSENGQGASPLHF. In nucleotides, the CDR3 is TGTGCCAGCAGCGAGAACGGACAGGGGGCATCACCCCTCCACTTT.

The chain joins TRBV6-2 or TRBV6-3 to TRBJ2-3; no clear D gene. Germline-derived CDR1 and CDR2 are MNHEY and SVGEGT. CDR3 size: 13 residues. V was cut by 2 bases and J by 0 bases, with 3 bases left in between. This CDR3 is CASSYRSTDTQYF. The CDR3, as DNA: TGTGCCAGCAGTTACAGGAGCACAGATACGCAGTATTTT.

The chain combines TRBV19 with TRBJ1-4; D not certain. V shed 3 bases and J shed 8 bases, with 13 bases lying between them. In germline, CDR1 is LNHDA, CDR2 SQIVND (reference sequence). CDR3 length: 14 amino acids. The CDR3 DNA is TGTGCCAGTAGTATGGACTATTTAGGCGAAAAACTGTTTTTT. It translates to CASSMDYLGEKLFF.

This clone came up a few times. V and J are TRBV20-1 and TRBJ1-2; D not resolved. The CDR3 has 11 residues. The V gene lost 0 bases and the J gene lost 6 bases, with 5 bases spanning the gap. Germline V gene lookup returns CDR1 DFQATT and CDR2 SNEGSKA (reference sequence). CDR3 in DNA: TGCAGTGCTAGAGACGCGAATGGCTACACCTTC. Residues: CSARDANGYTF.